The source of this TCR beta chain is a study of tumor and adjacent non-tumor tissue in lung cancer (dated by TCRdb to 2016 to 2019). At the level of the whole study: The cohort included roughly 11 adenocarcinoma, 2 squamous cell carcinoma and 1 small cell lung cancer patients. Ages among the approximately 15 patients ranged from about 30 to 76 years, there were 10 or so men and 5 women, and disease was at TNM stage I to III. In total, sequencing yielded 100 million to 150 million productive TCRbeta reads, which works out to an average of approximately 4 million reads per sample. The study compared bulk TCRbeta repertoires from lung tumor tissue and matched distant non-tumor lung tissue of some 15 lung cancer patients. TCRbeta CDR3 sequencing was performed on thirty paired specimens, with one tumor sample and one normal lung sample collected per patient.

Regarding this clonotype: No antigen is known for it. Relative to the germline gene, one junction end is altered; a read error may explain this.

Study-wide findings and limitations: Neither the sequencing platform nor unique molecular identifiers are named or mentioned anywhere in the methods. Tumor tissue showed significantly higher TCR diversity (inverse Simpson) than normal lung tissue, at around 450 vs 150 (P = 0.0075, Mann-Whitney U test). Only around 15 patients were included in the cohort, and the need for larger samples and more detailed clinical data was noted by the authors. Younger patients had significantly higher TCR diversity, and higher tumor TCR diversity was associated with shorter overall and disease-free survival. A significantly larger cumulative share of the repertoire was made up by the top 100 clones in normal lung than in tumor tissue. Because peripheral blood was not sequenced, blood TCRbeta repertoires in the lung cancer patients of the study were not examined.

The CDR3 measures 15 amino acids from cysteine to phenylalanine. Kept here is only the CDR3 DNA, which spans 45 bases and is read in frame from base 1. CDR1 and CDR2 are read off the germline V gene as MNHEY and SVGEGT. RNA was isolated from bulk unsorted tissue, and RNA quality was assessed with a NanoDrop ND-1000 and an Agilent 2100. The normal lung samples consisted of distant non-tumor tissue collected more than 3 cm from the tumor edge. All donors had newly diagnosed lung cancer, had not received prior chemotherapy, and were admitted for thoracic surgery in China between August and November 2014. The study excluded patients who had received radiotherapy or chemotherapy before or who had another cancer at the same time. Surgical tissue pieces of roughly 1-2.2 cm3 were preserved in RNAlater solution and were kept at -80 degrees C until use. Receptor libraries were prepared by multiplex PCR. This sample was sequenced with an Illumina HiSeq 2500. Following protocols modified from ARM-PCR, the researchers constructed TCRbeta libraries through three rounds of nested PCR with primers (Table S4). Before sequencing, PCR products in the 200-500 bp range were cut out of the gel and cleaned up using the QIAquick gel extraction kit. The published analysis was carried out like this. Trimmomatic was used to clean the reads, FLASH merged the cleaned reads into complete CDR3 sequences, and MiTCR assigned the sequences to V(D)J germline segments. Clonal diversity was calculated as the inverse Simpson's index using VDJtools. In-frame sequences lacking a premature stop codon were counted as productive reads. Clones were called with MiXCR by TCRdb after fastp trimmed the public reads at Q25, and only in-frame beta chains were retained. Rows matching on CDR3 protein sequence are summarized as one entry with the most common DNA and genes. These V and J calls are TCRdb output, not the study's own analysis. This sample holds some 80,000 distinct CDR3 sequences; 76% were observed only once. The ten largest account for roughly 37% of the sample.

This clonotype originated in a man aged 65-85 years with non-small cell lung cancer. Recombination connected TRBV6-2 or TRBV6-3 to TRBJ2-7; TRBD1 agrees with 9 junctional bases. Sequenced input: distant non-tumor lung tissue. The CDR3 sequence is CASNQTGGSPYEQYF. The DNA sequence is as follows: TGTGCAAGCAACCAGACAGGGGGTAGCCCCTACGAGCAGTACTTC.